This TCR beta chain was documented in a study of blood T cell repertoires in COVID-19. As for the study in general: Acute and convalescent COVID-19 specimens originated in the United States, Italy and Spain. From T cells, B-cell-depleted T cells, or PBMCs came the material, which was cDNA or gDNA.

Trimming shortened V by 1 base and J by 4 bases, and 8 bases separated the two germline ends. CDR1 is SEHNR and CDR2 is FQNEAQ in the germline V gene (reference sequence). This CDR3 is built from 14 residues. In the authors' methods: Using reference gene primer amplification, nucleated cell counts were estimated. The repertoire was sequenced with immunoSEQ multiplex PCR; TCRdb's copy has only in-frame clones and lacks some. Clone size and the V and J calls come from that table; the DNA yielded D and trimming. The data show some 44,000 clones, 92% seen once. This chain connects TRBV7-9 to TRBJ2-4; no firm D call. Sequencing was performed on peripheral blood. This sequence originates from a human donor in a cohort sampled during active COVID-19. The CDR3 nucleotides are TGTGCCAGCAGCTTAGAGGCCGGGAAAAACATTCAGTACTTC. Amino acids: CASSLEAGKNIQYF. Variable domain in full (rest from reference TRBV7-9 and TRBJ2-4): DTGVSQNPRHKITKRGQNVTFRCDPISEHNRLYWYRQTLGQGPEFLTYFQNEAQLEKSRLLSDRFSAERPKGSFSTLEIQRTEQGDSAMYLCASSLEAGKNIQYFGAGTRLSVL.